This T cell receptor beta chain was captured in a study of blood T cell repertoires in COVID-19. The assay was immunoSEQ multiplex PCR, and TCRdb's table has in-frame clones only and misses some. The table lists roughly 250,000 clones, roughly 86% of them singletons. Clinical history as reported by participants underpinned cohort assignment. This clone was observed once. CDR3 length: 18 residues. Germline lookup yields CDR1 LNHDA and CDR2 SQIVND (reference sequence). J gave up 2 bases and V 2 bases, and 10 bases lay outside the gene matches. The sample taken for sequencing was PBMCs or T cells enriched from blood (not recorded which). This chain uses TRBV19 with TRBJ2-3; 10 bases map to TRBD2. The receptor was derived from a woman between 45 and 60 years old who had recovered from COVID-19. In DNA form, the CDR3 reads TGTGCCAGTAGTATAACTCTTGGTGGACTAGCGGTCACAGATACGCAGTATTTT. This translates into CASSITLGGLAVTDTQYF.